These 26 T cell receptor beta chains originate from one sample sequenced in a study of blood T cell repertoires in COVID-19. Produced via immunoSEQ multiplex PCR; TCRdb's table is partial and in-frame only. The sample yields about 280,000 clones, 85% seen once. What was sequenced was peripheral blood. Receptors originate from a human donor in a cohort sampled during active COVID-19.

This chain joins TRBV14 and TRBJ1-1; weak D call: TRBD1 (5 bases). Germline assignment: CDR1 SGHDN and CDR2 FVKESK. V lost 3 bases to trimming and J lost 7 bases, with 18 bases between them. The CDR3 runs 15 residues. In DNA, the CDR3 is TGTGCCAGCAGCCATCTAACGGGGCCCGGGAGTGAAGCTTTCTTT. The encoded protein is CASSHLTGPGSEAFF.

The chain employs TRBV18 and TRBJ2-2, with 7 bases lining up with TRBD1. Germline V CDR1 and CDR2: KGHSH, LQKENI. J was trimmed by 4 bases and V by 3 bases; bases with no gene match: 5. The CDR3 runs to 15 residues. CDR3 region: CASSPRQGPTGELFF. The CDR3 DNA sequence: TGTGCCAGCTCACCTAGACAGGGTCCCACCGGGGAGCTGTTTTTT.

The chain is built from TRBV27 and TRBJ1-5; tentative D call: TRBD1 (5 bases). CDR1 MNHEY and CDR2 SMNVEV come from the germline V gene (reference sequence). The V end was cut by 5 bases, the J end by 7 bases, with 15 bases between. This CDR3 is 14 amino acids long. CDR3 DNA sequence: TGTGCCAGCAGTACAACCCCGCGGGGCCAGCCCCAGCATTTT. It yields the protein CASSTTPRGQPQHF.

This chain links TRBV18 with TRBJ1-2; D call uncertain. V was pared by 6 bases and J by 8 bases, with 19 bases between. In germline, CDR1 is KGHSH, CDR2 LQKENI. The CDR3 runs to 14 residues. CDR3 protein: CASSLGPVSAGYTF. CDR3 sequence (DNA): TGTGCCAGCTCCCTCGGGCCGGTTAGCGCGGGCTACACCTTC.

The chain joins TRBV19 to TRBJ2-7; possibly TRBD1 for D (6 bases). Looked up from germline, CDR1 is LNHDA and CDR2 is SQIVND (reference sequence). The V gene lost 9 bases and the J gene lost 4 bases, with 16 bases spanning the gap. This CDR3 has 13 amino acids. The DNA for the CDR3 is TGTGCCAGCAGGACAGCGGACGGATACGAGCAGTACTTC. Translated, it gives CASRTADGYEQYF.

This chain joins TRBV7-8 and TRBJ2-2, with D perhaps matching TRBD2 (5 bases). This CDR3 spans 11 amino acids. In germline, CDR1 is SGHVS, CDR2 FQNEAQ. Trimming took off 4 bases at V and 8 bases at J, with 5 bases between the two ends. The CDR3 is CASSSGGELFF. CDR3 DNA: TGTGCCAGCAGCTCGGGGGGGGAGCTGTTTTTT.

CDR3 DNA: TGTGCCAGTAGTATAAGCGGGAGTCCCTATGGCTACACCTTC. It specifies CASSISGSPYGYTF. This chain uses TRBV19 with TRBJ1-2; D remains unclear. The CDR3 runs to 14 residues. Trimming shortened V by 2 bases and J by 4 bases, and 11 bases separated the two germline ends. CDR1 and CDR2 from the germline V gene are LNHDA and SQIVND (reference sequence).

This chain uses TRBV5-1 with TRBJ1-1, with D possibly TRBD1 on 5 matching bases. V gave up 4 bases and J gave up 0 bases, with 10 bases separating them. CDR1 is SGHRS, CDR2 YFSETQ, per germline. This CDR3 is 14 amino acids long. CDR3 loop: CASSTDSMNTEAFF. The CDR3 DNA follows: TGCGCCAGCAGCACAGACAGCATGAACACTGAAGCTTTCTTT.

The chain has TRBV3-1 (or the pseudogene TRBV3-2) and TRBJ1-6, with a possible D match to TRBD1 (6 bases). Germline CDR1 and CDR2: LGHDT and YNNKEL (reference sequence). This CDR3 has 19 amino acids. V was trimmed by 0 bases and J by 0 bases, leaving 15 bases between them. CDR3 DNA sequence: TGTGCCAGCAGCCAAGATGGAGGGGGGGAGGGCTCCTATAATTCACCCCTCCACTTT. This encodes CASSQDGGGEGSYNSPLHF.

For the CDR3, the DNA is TGTGCCAGCACCCAAAGACGCGGGACCACAGATACGCAGTATTTT. Protein sequence: CASTQRRGTTDTQYF. The rearrangement joins TRBV7-9 to TRBJ2-3; possible D gene TRBD2, 6 bases. V was pared by 7 bases and J by 2 bases, with 16 bases between. CDR3 size: 15 residues. Germline V gene sequence: CDR1 SEHNR, CDR2 FQNEAQ (reference sequence). The entire variable domain, with the rest obtained from reference TRBV7-9 and TRBJ2-3, is as follows: DTGVSQNPRHKITKRGQNVTFRCDPISEHNRLYWYRQTLGQGPEFLTYFQNEAQLEKSRLLSDRFSAERPKGSFSTLEIQRTEQGDSAMYLCASTQRRGTTDTQYFGPGTRLTVL.

The genes are TRBV19 and TRBJ1-2, with D possibly matching TRBD1 (6 bases). Germline V gene data show CDR1 as LNHDA and CDR2 as SQIVND (reference sequence). V was clipped by 4 bases and J by 0 bases, with 12 bases between them. The CDR3 sequence is 15 residues long. The CDR3 reads CASSTGQIANYGYTF. CDR3 coding DNA: TGTGCCAGTAGTACCGGACAGATAGCTAACTATGGCTACACCTTC. Drawing the rest from reference TRBV19 and TRBJ1-2, the complete variable domain is DGGITQSPKYLFRKEGQNVTLSCEQNLNHDAMYWYRQDPGQGLRLIYYSQIVNDFQKGDIAEGYSVSREKKESFPLTVTSAQKNPTAFYLCASSTGQIANYGYTFGSGTRLTVV.

This rearrangement joins TRBV3-1 (or the pseudogene TRBV3-2) to TRBJ2-3; 9 nucleotides align to TRBD2. This CDR3 spans 14 amino acids. J was trimmed by 8 bases and V by 3 bases; bases with no gene match: 6. Germline loops: CDR1 LGHDT, CDR2 YNNKEL (reference sequence). The CDR3 here is CASSQREGTGTQYF. The CDR3 DNA is TGTGCCAGCAGCCAGCGGGAGGGAACGGGTACGCAGTATTTT.

This clone has only a few counts. The V gene is TRBV7-9, the J gene TRBJ1-2, with a tentative D call TRBD1 (5 bases). Germline V CDR1 and CDR2: SEHNR, FQNEAQ (reference sequence). With 0 bases removed from V and 8 bases from J, the gap between germline ends came to 13 bases. This CDR3 region has 14 residues. The CDR3 bases are TGTGCCAGCAGCTTAGCCGAGCAGGGCCGGGGCTACACCTTC. It yields the protein CASSLAEQGRGYTF. The full variable domain, completed using reference TRBV7-9 and TRBJ1-2, is DTGVSQNPRHKITKRGQNVTFRCDPISEHNRLYWYRQTLGQGPEFLTYFQNEAQLEKSRLLSDRFSAERPKGSFSTLEIQRTEQGDSAMYLCASSLAEQGRGYTFGSGTRLTVV.

The chain combines TRBV28 with TRBJ1-1; D gene uncertain. The CDR3 is 12 amino acids. Trimming cost V 5 bases and J 5 bases, with 9 bases left between them. From germline, CDR1 is MDHEN and CDR2 SYDVKM. CDR3 in DNA: TGTGCCAGCAGTGCGGGTAGGACTGAAGCTTTCTTT. Encoded protein: CASSAGRTEAFF.

The DNA for the CDR3 is TGTGCCAGCAGCGCAACTAGCGGGAGATCGGATGAGCAGTTCTTC. This gives the protein CASSATSGRSDEQFF. V usage is TRBV7-9 and J usage is TRBJ2-1; 11 bases fit TRBD2. V trimming: 5 bases; J trimming: 8 bases; junction bases outside the gene matches: 8. The CDR3 contains 15 residues. The germline V gene encodes CDR1 SEHNR and CDR2 FQNEAQ (reference sequence).

On this clone itself: The sample carries other DNA sequences with the same CDR3. The rearrangement links TRBV6-2 or TRBV6-3 to TRBJ2-1, with D tentatively TRBD1 (5 bases). The CDR3 totals 13 residues. Germline values: CDR1 MNHEY, CDR2 SVGEGT. V was pared by 0 bases and J by 10 bases, with 10 bases between. In DNA form, the CDR3 reads TGTGCCAGCAGTTACTCGGGGCCTCGGGAGCAGTTCTTC. It is translated as CASSYSGPREQFF.

This chain connects TRBV6-2 or TRBV6-3 to TRBJ2-1; tentative D call: TRBD1 (5 bases). This CDR3 contains 14 residues. Germline assignment: CDR1 MNHEY and CDR2 SVGEGT. V shed 2 bases and J shed 5 bases, with 10 bases lying between them. Here the CDR3 DNA reads TGTGCCAGCAGTTACAGGGGAAGAGACAATGAGCAGTTCTTC. It yields the protein CASSYRGRDNEQFF.

The chain has TRBV6-5 and TRBJ1-5; TRBD1 aligns across 8 bases. The CDR3 runs to 14 residues. Germline-derived CDR1 and CDR2 are MNHEY and SVGAGI. With V trimmed by 7 bases and J by 9 bases, 11 bases remained unmatched. The CDR3 nucleotides read TGTGCCAGCACCGAAGATGACAGGGGAGGGCCCCAGCATTTT. The encoded protein is CASTEDDRGGPQHF.

The chain joins TRBV29-1 to TRBJ2-1; D unresolved. The CDR3 has 11 amino acids. CDR1 and CDR2 from the germline V gene are SQVTM and ANQGSEA. Between the trimmed V and J ends, which lost 4 bases and 5 bases, there was a span of 6 bases. This chain's CDR3 is CSVVGDNEQFF. In nucleotides, the CDR3 is TGCAGCGTTGTAGGAGACAATGAGCAGTTCTTC.

This chain uses TRBV5-1 with TRBJ2-7; TRBD2 matches 7 bases. The CDR3 consists of 14 residues. The V and J ends lost 0 bases and 5 bases, in that order; junction bases with no gene match: 5. CDR1 is SGHRS and CDR2 is YFSETQ in the germline V gene. CDR3 in amino acids: CASSLEMGGNEQYF. CDR3 nucleotide sequence: TGCGCCAGCAGCTTGGAGATGGGAGGGAACGAGCAGTACTTC.

The rearrangement joins TRBV4-3 to TRBJ2-4; unclear D gene. In germline, CDR1 is LGHNA, CDR2 YSLEER. CDR3 length: 15 residues. Deletions cut 2 bases from V and 4 bases from J, with 12 bases between. The chain's CDR3 is CASSQFLVGKNIQYF. The CDR3 nucleotides are TGCGCCAGCAGCCAATTTCTAGTTGGGAAAAACATTCAGTACTTC.

This chain uses TRBV2 with TRBJ2-7, with 10 bases fitting TRBD1. The V segment lost 2 bases and the J segment 9 bases; nucleotides outside the gene matches: 10. The length of the CDR3 is 15 residues. In germline, CDR1 is SNHLY, CDR2 FYNNEI. CDR3 amino acids: CASSEWGMGTGAQYF. The DNA for the CDR3 is TGTGCCAGCAGTGAATGGGGAATGGGGACAGGGGCGCAGTACTTC.

This chain connects TRBV4-1 to TRBJ2-7, with a possible D match to TRBD1 (6 bases). The CDR3 loop spans 21 amino acids. The V end was cut by 0 bases, the J end by 5 bases, with 32 bases between. Germline V gene sequence: CDR1 MGHRA, CDR2 YSYEKL. CDR3 region: CASSQEPLGANHRAGWNEQYF. The CDR3, as DNA: TGCGCCAGCAGCCAAGAACCCCTTGGGGCCAACCACAGGGCGGGTTGGAACGAGCAGTACTTC.

V usage is TRBV6-4 and J usage is TRBJ2-1, with 10 bases aligning to TRBD2. This CDR3 comprises 15 residues. The trim removed 6 bases at V and 9 bases at J, leaving 11 bases unmatched. Germline V CDR1 and CDR2: MRHNA, SNTAGT. CDR3 DNA: TGTGCCAGCAGACCGGCTAGCGGGAGTTATAGTGAGCAGTTCTTC. Translated, it gives CASRPASGSYSEQFF.

The V gene is TRBV11-2, the J gene TRBJ2-1; 7 nucleotides agree with TRBD2. After removal of 3 bases from V and 8 bases from J, the junction contained 10 bases not matched to a gene. Per the germline V gene, CDR1 is SGHAT and CDR2 is FQNNGV. This CDR3 is built from 15 residues. CDR3 sequence reads: CASSFVGGRKDEQFF. The CDR3 region has the DNA TGTGCCAGCAGCTTTGTGGGGGGGAGAAAGGATGAGCAGTTCTTC.

The rearrangement uses TRBV7-6 and TRBJ2-1; D is perhaps TRBD1 (6 bases). Germline CDR1 SGHVS, CDR2 FNYEAQ. This CDR3 has 15 residues. Trimming left V 5 bases short and J 0 bases short, with 11 bases between. CDR3 DNA: TGTGCCAGCAGCAGAGGACAGTCCTCCTACAATGAGCAGTTCTTC. It specifies CASSRGQSSYNEQFF.